These 20 T cell receptor beta chains were sequenced from one sample in a study of identical twins' blood T cells. One entry per CDR3 protein, called by TCRdb with MiXCR from the 5' RACE reads. The table has hundreds of thousands of distinct CDR3 sequences, roughly 27% seen once. Sequencing was performed on PBMCs. These receptors came from a woman aged 18-49 years in good health.

This clonotype was counted a single time. The rearrangement uses TRBV4-2 and TRBJ2-7; D not certain. Looked up from germline, CDR1 is LGHNA and CDR2 is YNFKEQ. V gave up 0 bases and J gave up 4 bases, with 7 bases separating them. The CDR3 runs to 13 residues. CDR3 DNA: TGTGCCAGCAGCCAAGATAGTTTGTACGAGCAGTACTTC. Protein sequence: CASSQDSLYEQYF.

This clonotype was observed a few times. The rearrangement links TRBV7-2 to TRBJ2-1, with D hard to call. The length of the CDR3 is 15 residues. The germline V and J ends were trimmed by 1 base and 7 bases, with 14 bases remaining between them. Germline CDR1 is SGHTA and CDR2 is FQGNSA. The CDR3 DNA follows: TGTGCCAGCAGCTTAGTAGTAGGAGCTAGGAATGAGCAGTTCTTC. This encodes CASSLVVGARNEQFF.

With respect to this clonotype: As the CDR3 is not closed by the conserved phenylalanine or tryptophan, this likely results from a read error. The chain couples TRBV7-6 to TRBJ1-1, with D possibly TRBD1 on 5 matching bases. Germline V gene lookup returns CDR1 SGHVS and CDR2 FNYEAQ. CDR3 length: 13 amino acids. V lost 7 bases and J lost 6, with 15 bases in between. As DNA, the CDR3 is TGTGCCAGCACCCCGGGGGGGAGGCCTGAAGCTTTCCTT. This encodes CASTPGGRPEAFL.

This rearrangement joins TRBV29-1 to TRBJ2-1, with TRBD2 matching 8 bases. V lost 6 bases to trimming and J lost 4 bases; unmatched junction nucleotides: 8. Germline-derived CDR1 and CDR2 are SQVTM and ANQGSEA. CDR3 length equals 14 residues. CDR3 bases: TGCAGCGTCGTAACTAGCGGAGTATACAATGAGCAGTTCTTC. It codes for CSVVTSGVYNEQFF.

The chain combines TRBV7-9 with TRBJ1-4, with 8 bases matching TRBD1. V shed 4 bases and J 3 bases; nucleotides not matched to a gene: 1. Germline V lookup: CDR1 SEHNR, CDR2 FQNEAQ (reference sequence). The CDR3 is 14 residues long. CDR3 residues: CASSSGQANEKLFF. Written as DNA, the CDR3 is TGTGCCAGCAGCTCGGGACAGGCTAATGAAAAACTGTTTTTT.

The rearrangement uses TRBV20-1 and TRBJ2-2; possibly TRBD1 for D (5 bases). The V end lost 3 bases, the J end lost 3 bases, and 11 bases lay between the germline ends. This CDR3 region has 14 residues. Germline loops: CDR1 DFQATT, CDR2 SNEGSKA (reference sequence). CDR3 sequence reads: CSASSGLDTGELFF. The DNA for the CDR3 is TGCAGTGCTAGTTCAGGGTTAGACACCGGGGAGCTGTTTTTT.

The genes are TRBV20-1 and TRBJ1-3; no clear D gene. Trimming removed 5 bases at V and 0 bases at J, with 8 bases between. The germline gives CDR1 DFQATT, CDR2 SNEGSKA (reference sequence). This CDR3 spans 13 amino acids. CDR3 in amino acids: CSAAHPSGNTIYF. Here the CDR3 DNA reads TGCAGTGCTGCCCACCCCTCTGGAAACACCATATATTTT.

This clonotype was detected a few times. The chain carries TRBV9 and TRBJ2-1; 7 nucleotides align to TRBD2. The V segment lost 4 bases and the J segment 8 bases; nucleotides outside the gene matches: 21. Germline V lookup: CDR1 SGDLS, CDR2 YYNGEE. This CDR3 is 18 amino acids long. CDR3 region: CASSSDTSRTSLYYEQFF. The CDR3 DNA sequence: TGTGCCAGCAGCTCAGATACTTCGAGGACTAGTTTGTACTATGAGCAGTTCTTC.

This clonotype was seen ten or more times. This chain joins TRBV6-5 and TRBJ2-2, with D hard to call. Trimming removed 6 bases from V and 1 base from J, with 9 bases in between. Germline-derived CDR1 and CDR2 are MNHEY and SVGAGI. CDR3 length: 14 residues. In nucleotides, the CDR3 is TGTGCCAGCAGGAAGTCGTGGAACACCGGGGAGCTGTTTTTT. As protein: CASRKSWNTGELFF.

This clonotype was found a few times. The CDR3 coding sequence is TGCGCCAGCAGCCAAGATCCGAGTGACCGGAACTCTGGAAACACCATATATTTT. Translating gives CASSQDPSDRNSGNTIYF. This chain uses TRBV4-1 with TRBJ1-3; D call uncertain. Germline V gives CDR1 MGHRA, CDR2 YSYEKL. The length of the CDR3 is 18 residues. Trimming left V 0 bases short and J 0 bases short, with 15 bases between.

V gene TRBV12-5 combines with J gene TRBJ2-2; D is ambiguous. Germline V CDR1 and CDR2: LGHNT, FRNRAP. The CDR3 length is 16 residues. Trimming removed 6 bases from V and 2 bases from J, with 16 bases in between. CDR3 nucleotide sequence: TGTGCTAGTGGGGGTACACATTCTCATAACACCGGGGAGCTGTTTTTT. This encodes CASGGTHSHNTGELFF. Complete variable domain (other parts from reference TRBV12-5 and TRBJ2-2): DARVTQTPRHKVTEMGQEVTMRCQPILGHNTVFWYRQTMMQGLELLAYFRNRAPLDDSGMPKDRFSAEMPDATLATLKIQPSEPRDSAVYFCASGGTHSHNTGELFFGEGSRLTVL.

There are many counts of this clonotype. The chain combines TRBV9 with TRBJ1-1; D ambiguous. V gave up 4 bases and J gave up 1 base, with 8 bases separating them. Germline V gene sequence: CDR1 SGDLS, CDR2 YYNGEE. The CDR3 totals 13 residues. The CDR3: CASSRTENTEAFF. The CDR3 nucleotides are TGTGCCAGCAGCCGCACAGAGAACACTGAAGCTTTCTTT.

This clonotype was seen only a few times. At one of its ends the junction is not consistent with the germline gene, which may arise from a read error. The V gene is TRBV12-3 or TRBV12-4, the J gene TRBJ1-1, with D hard to call. CDR3 length: 17 residues. The CDR3 is CARSSPRLYISNTEAFF. For the CDR3, the DNA is TGTGCCAGAAGTTCCCCGAGGCTGTATATATCGAACACTGAAGCTTTCTTT.

The chain recombines TRBV5-1 with TRBJ2-3; D remains ambiguous. The CDR3 sequence is 14 residues long. CDR1 SGHRS and CDR2 YFSETQ come from the germline V gene. Trimming removed 7 bases from V and 1 base from J, with 13 bases in between. The CDR3 region has the DNA TGCGCCAGCCGTCGGGCAGAGGGCACAGATACGCAGTATTTT. It is translated as CASRRAEGTDTQYF. Full variable domain (remainder filled in from reference TRBV5-1 and TRBJ2-3): KAGVTQTPRYLIKTRGQQVTLSCSPISGHRSVSWYQQTPGQGLQFLFEYFSETQRNKGNFPGRFSGRQFSNSRSEMNVSTLELGDSALYLCASRRAEGTDTQYFGPGTRLTVL.

In this sample, this clonotype turned up a few times. CDR3 DNA: TGTGCCAGTAGTGTGGACAGTGGAAATGAAAAACTGTTTTTT. This codes for CASSVDSGNEKLFF. This rearrangement joins TRBV19 to TRBJ1-4; a possible D gene is TRBD1 (6 bases). Germline V gene data show CDR1 as LNHDA and CDR2 as SQIVND (reference sequence). Trimming left V 5 bases short and J 5 bases short, with 12 bases between. The CDR3 has 14 residues.

This clonotype showed up many times. The chain carries TRBV9 and TRBJ1-1; 8 bases line up with TRBD1. The germline gives CDR1 SGDLS, CDR2 YYNGEE. This CDR3 comprises 15 residues. Losses at the gene ends were 4 bases for V and 1 base for J; bases not matched to a gene: 6. The CDR3 DNA follows: TGTGCCAGCAGCCCTTCAGGGGGCCAGAACACTGAAGCTTTCTTT. It codes for CASSPSGGQNTEAFF.

The chain links TRBV10-3 to TRBJ1-4; D is undetermined. The CDR3 consists of 16 residues. CDR1 and CDR2 (germline): ENHRY, SYGVKD. V was clipped by 2 bases and J by 7 bases, with 17 bases between them. The CDR3 DNA reads as TGTGCCATCAGTGAGGACCCTCTGGACCGCTCTGAAAAACTGTTTTTT. As protein: CAISEDPLDRSEKLFF.

This clonotype was counted only a few times. The chain is built from TRBV7-9 and TRBJ1-1, with D maybe TRBD1 (6 bases). V lost 2 bases to trimming and J lost 5 bases, with 12 bases between them. Germline CDR1 and CDR2: SEHNR and FQNEAQ (reference sequence). CDR3 length equals 14 residues. This CDR3 reads CASSLPEGGTEAFF. The CDR3 bases are TGTGCCAGCAGCTTACCGGAAGGGGGAACTGAAGCTTTCTTT.

This chain links TRBV29-1 with TRBJ2-1; the D is unclear. CDR1 is SQVTM, CDR2 ANQGSEA, per germline. Trimming pared 4 bases from V and 0 bases from J, leaving 10 bases between. The CDR3 totals 14 residues. The CDR3 spells CSVGLSSSYNEQFF. The CDR3 DNA follows: TGCAGCGTTGGACTGTCTAGCTCCTACAATGAGCAGTTCTTC.

The V gene is TRBV12-3 or TRBV12-4, the J gene TRBJ2-3; 11 bases match TRBD2. Unmatched junction bases numbered 18, after V lost 7 bases and J lost 0 bases. The CDR3 is made up of 20 amino acids. This CDR3 is CASKSWGGTSGSSSTDTQYF. CDR3 coding DNA: TGTGCCAGCAAAAGTTGGGGCGGGACTAGCGGTTCCTCTAGCACAGATACGCAGTATTTT.